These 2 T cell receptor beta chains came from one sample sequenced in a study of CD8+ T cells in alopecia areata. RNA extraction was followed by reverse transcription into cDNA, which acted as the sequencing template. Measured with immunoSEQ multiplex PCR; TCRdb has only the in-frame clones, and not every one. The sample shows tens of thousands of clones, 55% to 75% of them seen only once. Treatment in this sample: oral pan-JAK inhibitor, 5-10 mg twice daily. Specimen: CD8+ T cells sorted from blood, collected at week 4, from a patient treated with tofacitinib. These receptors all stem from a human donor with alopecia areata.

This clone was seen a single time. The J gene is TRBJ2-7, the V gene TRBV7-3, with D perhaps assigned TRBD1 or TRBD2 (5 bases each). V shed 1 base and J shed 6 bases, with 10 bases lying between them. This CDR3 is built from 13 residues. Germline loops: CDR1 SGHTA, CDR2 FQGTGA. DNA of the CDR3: TGTGCCAGCAGCTTAATAGGGGACGGCGAGCAGTACTTC. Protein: CASSLIGDGEQYF.

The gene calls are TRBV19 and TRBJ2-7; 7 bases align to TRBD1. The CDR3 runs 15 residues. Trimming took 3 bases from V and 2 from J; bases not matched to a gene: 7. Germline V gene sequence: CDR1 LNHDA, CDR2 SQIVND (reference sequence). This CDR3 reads CASSIPGTATYEQYF. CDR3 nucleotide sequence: TGTGCCAGTAGTATCCCCGGGACAGCCACCTACGAGCAGTACTTC.